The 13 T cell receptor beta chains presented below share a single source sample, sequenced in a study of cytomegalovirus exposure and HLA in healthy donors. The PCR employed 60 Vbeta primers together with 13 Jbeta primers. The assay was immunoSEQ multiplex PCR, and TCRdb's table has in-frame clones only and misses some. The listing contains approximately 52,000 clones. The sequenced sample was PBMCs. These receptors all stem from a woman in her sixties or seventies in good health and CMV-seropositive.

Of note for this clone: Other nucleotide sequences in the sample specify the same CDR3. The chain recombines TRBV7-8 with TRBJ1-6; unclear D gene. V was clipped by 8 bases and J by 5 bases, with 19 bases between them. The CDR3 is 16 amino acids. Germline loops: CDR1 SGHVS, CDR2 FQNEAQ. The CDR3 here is CASASAGSGNNSPLHF. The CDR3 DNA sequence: TGTGCCAGCGCCTCCGCCGGTTCCGGGAATAATTCACCCCTCCACTTT.

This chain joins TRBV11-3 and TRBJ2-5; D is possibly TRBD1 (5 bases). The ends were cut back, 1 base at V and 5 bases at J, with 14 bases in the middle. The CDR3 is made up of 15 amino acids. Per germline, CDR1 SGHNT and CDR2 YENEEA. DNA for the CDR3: TGTGCCAGCAGCTTAGGTTCCACAGGCCAGGAGACCCAGTACTTC. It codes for CASSLGSTGQETQYF.

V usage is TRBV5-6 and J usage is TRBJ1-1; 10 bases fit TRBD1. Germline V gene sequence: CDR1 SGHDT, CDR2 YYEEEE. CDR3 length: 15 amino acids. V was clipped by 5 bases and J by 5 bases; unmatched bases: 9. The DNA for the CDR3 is TGTGCCAGCAGGCCGGGACAGGGGACTGGGACTGAAGCTTTCTTT. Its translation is CASRPGQGTGTEAFF.

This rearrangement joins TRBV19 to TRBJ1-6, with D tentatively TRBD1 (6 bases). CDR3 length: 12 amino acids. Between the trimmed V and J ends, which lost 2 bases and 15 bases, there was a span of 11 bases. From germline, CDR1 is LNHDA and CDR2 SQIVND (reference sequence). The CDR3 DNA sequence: TGTGCCAGTAGTATAAAGGTGGGACACCTCCACTTT. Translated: CASSIKVGHLHF.

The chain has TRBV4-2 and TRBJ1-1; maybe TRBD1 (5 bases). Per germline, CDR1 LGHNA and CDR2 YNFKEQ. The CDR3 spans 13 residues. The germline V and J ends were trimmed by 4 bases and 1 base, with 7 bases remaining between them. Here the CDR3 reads CASSLTENTEAFF. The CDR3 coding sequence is TGTGCCAGCAGCCTGACAGAGAACACTGAAGCTTTCTTT.

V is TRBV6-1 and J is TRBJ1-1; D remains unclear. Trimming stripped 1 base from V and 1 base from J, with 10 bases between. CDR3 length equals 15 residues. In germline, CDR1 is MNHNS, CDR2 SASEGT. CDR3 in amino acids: CASSEVGRGNTEAFF. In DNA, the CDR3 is TGTGCCAGCAGTGAAGTAGGGCGGGGGAACACTGAAGCTTTCTTT.

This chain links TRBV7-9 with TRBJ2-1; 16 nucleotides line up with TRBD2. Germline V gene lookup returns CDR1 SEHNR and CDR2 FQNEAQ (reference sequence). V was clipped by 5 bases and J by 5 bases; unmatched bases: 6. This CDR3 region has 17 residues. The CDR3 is CASSPGLAGGHDNEQFF. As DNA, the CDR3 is TGTGCCAGCAGCCCGGGACTAGCGGGGGGGCACGACAATGAGCAGTTCTTC.

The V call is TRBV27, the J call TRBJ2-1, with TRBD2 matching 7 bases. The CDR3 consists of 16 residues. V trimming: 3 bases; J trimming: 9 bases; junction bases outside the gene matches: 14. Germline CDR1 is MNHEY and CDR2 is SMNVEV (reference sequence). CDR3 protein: CASSFTASGAFSEQFF. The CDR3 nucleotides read TGTGCCAGCAGTTTTACTGCTAGCGGCGCCTTTAGTGAGCAGTTCTTC.

The CDR3 region is CASSLGLNQPQHF. The CDR3 DNA is TGTGCCAGCAGCTTAGGACTCAATCAGCCCCAGCATTTT. The chain is built from TRBV7-8 and TRBJ1-5, with D unresolved. The germline gives CDR1 SGHVS, CDR2 FQNEAQ. This CDR3 spans 13 amino acids. Trimming took 1 base from V and 3 from J, leaving 4 bases between them. Complete variable domain (other parts from reference TRBV7-8 and TRBJ1-5): GAGVSQSPRYKVAKRGQDVALRCDPISGHVSLFWYQQALGQGPEFLTYFQNEAQLDKSGLPSDRFFAERPEGSVSTLKIQRTQQEDSAVYLCASSLGLNQPQHFGDGTRLSIL.

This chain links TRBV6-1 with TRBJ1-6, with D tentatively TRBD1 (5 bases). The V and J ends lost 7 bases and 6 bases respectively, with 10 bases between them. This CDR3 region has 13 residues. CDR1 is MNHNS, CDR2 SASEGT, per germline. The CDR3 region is CASKAGINSPLHF. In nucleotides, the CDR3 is TGTGCCAGCAAGGCAGGGATTAATTCACCCCTCCACTTT.

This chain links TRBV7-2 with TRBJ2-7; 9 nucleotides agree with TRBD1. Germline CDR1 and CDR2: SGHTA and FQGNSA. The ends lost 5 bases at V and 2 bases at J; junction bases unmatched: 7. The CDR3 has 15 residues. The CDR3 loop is CASSINRDRAYEQYF. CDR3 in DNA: TGTGCCAGCAGCATTAACCGGGACAGGGCCTACGAGCAGTACTTC.

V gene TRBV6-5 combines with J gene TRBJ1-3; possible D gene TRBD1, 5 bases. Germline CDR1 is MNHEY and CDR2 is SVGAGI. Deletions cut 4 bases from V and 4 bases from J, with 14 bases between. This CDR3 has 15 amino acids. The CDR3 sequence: CASSSPGGSGNTIYF. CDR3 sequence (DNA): TGTGCCAGCAGTTCCCCCGGGGGGTCGGGAAACACCATATATTTT.

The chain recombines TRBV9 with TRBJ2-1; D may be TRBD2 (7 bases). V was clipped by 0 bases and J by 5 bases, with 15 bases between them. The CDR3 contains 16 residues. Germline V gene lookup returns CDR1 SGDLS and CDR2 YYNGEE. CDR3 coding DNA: TGTGCCAGCAGCGTAGAGGGGGGGGCCCTCGACAATGAGCAGTTCTTC. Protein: CASSVEGGALDNEQFF. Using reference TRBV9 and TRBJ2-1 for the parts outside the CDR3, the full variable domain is DSGVTQTPKHLITATGQRVTLRCSPRSGDLSVYWYQQSLDQGLQFLIQYYNGEERAKGNILERFSAQQFPDLHSELNLSSLELGDSALYFCASSVEGGALDNEQFFGPGTRLTVL.